The 4 T cell receptor beta chains in this list originate from one sample, sequenced in a study of CD8 T cells in Susac syndrome. The RNA input was roughly 0.5 to 1 ug, and it was reverse transcribed with random hexamers. Each CDR3 protein gets one entry after TCRdb re-called the immunoSEQ multiplex PCR reads with MiXCR. The sample consists of about 430,000 distinct CDR3 sequences, approximately 89% of them appearing once. The sequencing sample was made of CD8+ T cells from PBMCs. All receptors come from a human donor with multiple sclerosis.

This chain uses TRBV7-9 with TRBJ2-3; weak D call: TRBD2 (7 bases). The CDR3 is 17 amino acids. V was cut by 1 base and J by 0 bases, with 14 bases left in between. Germline CDR1 SEHNR, CDR2 FQNEAQ (reference sequence). As DNA, the CDR3 is TGTGCCAGCAGCTTAGTTTTGCGGGGGACAAGCACAGATACGCAGTATTTT. It specifies CASSLVLRGTSTDTQYF.

The J gene is TRBJ2-5, the V gene TRBV25-1, with 11 bases lining up with TRBD2. V was pared by 5 bases and J by 5 bases, with 7 bases of the junction left unmatched. The CDR3 is made up of 15 amino acids. Germline lookup yields CDR1 MGHDK and CDR2 SYGVNS. The DNA of the CDR3 is TGTGCCAGCAGTAGAGCTAGCGGGAGGCTTGAGACCCAGTACTTC. It yields the protein CASSRASGRLETQYF.

The rearrangement links TRBV27 to TRBJ2-1; 14 nucleotides match TRBD2. CDR1 is MNHEY and CDR2 is SMNVEV in the germline V gene (reference sequence). V trimming: 3 bases; J trimming: 0 bases; junction bases outside the gene matches: 13. This CDR3 has 21 amino acids. In DNA form, the CDR3 reads TGTGCCAGCAGTTTCCCCAACCCGGGACTAGCGGGAGCGGGCTCCTACAATGAGCAGTTCTTC. Translation: CASSFPNPGLAGAGSYNEQFF.

The V and J genes are TRBV4-1 and TRBJ1-2; weak D call: TRBD1 (6 bases). The CDR3 sequence is 18 residues long. The V end lost 4 bases, the J end lost 0 bases, and 21 bases lay between the germline ends. Germline V gene lookup returns CDR1 MGHRA and CDR2 YSYEKL. The CDR3 loop is CASSRQGRTDITNYGYTF. In nucleotides, the CDR3 is TGCGCCAGCAGCCGACAAGGGAGGACAGACATTACTAACTATGGCTACACCTTC.